This entry features one TCR beta chain sequence. This clonotype has more than one count but fewer than ten. What antigen it recognizes has not been identified. The sample holds no much larger clone one base away, and base qualities are not on file. This specimen comes from a study of T cells in Graves' hyperthyroidism and ophthalmopathy (dated by TCRdb to about 2019). Regarding the research as a whole: Peripheral blood samples were taken at the time of initial diagnosis, prior to any treatment. To identify TCR V-J signatures that set the groups apart, the researchers used a discovery cohort of 90 to 100 patients, made up of 43 with Graves' ophthalmopathy and about 55 with stable Graves' hyperthyroidism. Prospective prediction of ophthalmopathy was tested in an independent validation cohort of approximately 19 hyperthyroidism patients and 17 patients who later progressed to ophthalmopathy. The roughly 91 discovery patients were randomly split 7:3 into training and test sets. In addition, the study compared T-cell repertoires in thyroid tissue and in blood from five to seven Graves' hyperthyroidism patients. Following sampling, methimazole starting at 30 mg daily was given to hyperthyroidism patients, and high-dose intravenous methylprednisolone was given to ophthalmopathy patients. The paper reports TCR Vbeta CDR3 sequencing of some 140 peripheral blood samples: fewer than 50 ophthalmopathy, under 80 hyperthyroidism and 17 progressor patients. General findings and caveats noted by the study authors: Most expanded thyroid clonotypes (frequency above 0.001) were also detected in blood, suggesting blood repertoires may reflect thyroid immune responses. In validation, the model predicted progression to ophthalmopathy with 65% to 71% sensitivity and roughly 72% specificity, a median of 6.5 months before onset. In cross-validation, a model built on a 13 V-J signature told ophthalmopathy apart from stable hyperthyroidism with approximately 91% sensitivity and around 83% specificity, and in testing the same model reached 80%/75%. No statistical method was used to fix the sample size in advance, and group allocation was not hidden from the investigators.

The CDR3 covers 11 residues, taking in both the cysteine and the phenylalanine. The sequence is cut down to CDR3 DNA, 33 bases in frame from base 1. V drops 8 bases and J drops 12 bases, leaving 14 bases in between. Looking up the germline V gene yields CDR1 LGHNA and CDR2 YSLEER. The TCR beta CDR3 regions were amplified from RNA transcripts. A first-round RT-PCR of the TCR CDR3 used the HTBI primer set with the Qiagen OneStep RT-PCR kit. A second multiplex PCR round built the libraries, followed by size selection and purification. The libraries were sequenced on an Illumina HiSeq2000 using paired-end 100 bp reads. From the authors' description of their analysis: Raw data were processed with SOAPnuke, discarding reads with adapters, uncalled bases, mean Phred below 15, or no exact constant-primer or identifier match. COPE v1.2.5 was used to merge the high-quality paired reads, and each unique nucleotide sequence was defined as a clonotype. MiTCR v1.1 was used to align clonotypes to the IMGT TRBV, TRBD and TRBJ reference segments. The analysis was restricted to V-J combinations with a frequency above 0.0001, which together covered roughly 99% of the repertoires. The TCS score was defined as the ratio of F50 (clonal expansion) to E x V (chaos), calculated using BLOSUM62-based TCRdist between CDR3 peptides within each V-J. Welch's t-statistics and random forest reduced 450 to 600 V-J features to some 14, which were used in a naive Bayes classifier (R e1071). The public reads were reanalyzed by TCRdb: fastp trimming at Q25, MiXCR alignment, in-frame beta chains only. A single entry per CDR3 protein holds the most common genes and DNA from its merged rows. TCRdb, not the authors, supplied the V and J calls. For this sample the table gives under 350,000 distinct CDR3 sequences, of which over 15% were detected only once. The ten largest clones represent just over 55% of the sample.

Ophthalmopathy patients had moderately to severely active disease, with a Clinical Activity Score of 3 or more, a NOSPECS grade of 4 or more, and a disease duration of less than 3 months. Patients with uncontrolled infections, other autoimmune diseases, pregnancy or lactation were excluded. Clinical symptoms, serum thyroxine and TRAb, thyroid ultrasound, and orbital computed tomography formed the basis for the diagnoses. Ficoll-Paque density gradient centrifugation was used to isolate PBMCs from about 10 ml of fresh peripheral blood. Total RNA was extracted using Trizol reagent, and RNA quality was assessed on an Agilent 2100 Bioanalyzer.

The chain links TRBV4-3 with TRBJ2-1; the D gene cannot be named for sure. Source material: blood. The TCR comes from a woman in her fifties or sixties with Graves' ophthalmopathy. At the DNA level, the sequence is TGCGCCAGCCATCCCCGCGTTGGGCAGTTCTTC. This is translated as CASHPRVGQFF.